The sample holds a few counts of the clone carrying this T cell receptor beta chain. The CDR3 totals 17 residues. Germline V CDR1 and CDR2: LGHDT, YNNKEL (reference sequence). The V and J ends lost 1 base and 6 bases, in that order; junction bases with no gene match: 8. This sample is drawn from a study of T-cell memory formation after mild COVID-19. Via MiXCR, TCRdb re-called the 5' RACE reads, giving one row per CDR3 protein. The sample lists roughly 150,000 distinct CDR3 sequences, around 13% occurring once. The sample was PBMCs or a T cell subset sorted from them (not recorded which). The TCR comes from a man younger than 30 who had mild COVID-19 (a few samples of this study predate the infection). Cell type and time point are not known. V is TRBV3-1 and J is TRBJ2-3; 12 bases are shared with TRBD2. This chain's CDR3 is CASSQGASGGAGDTQYF. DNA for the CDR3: TGTGCCAGCAGCCAAGGTGCTAGCGGGGGGGCAGGGGATACGCAGTATTTT.